This entry lists 8 T cell receptor beta chains sequenced from one sample in a study of CD8+ T cells in alopecia areata listed by TCRdb under 2018. The method was the immunoSEQ multiplex PCR assay. For TCR sequencing, RNA was extracted from every sample and reverse transcribed into cDNA to serve as template. TCRdb stores this immuneACCESS table with in-frame sequences only. Part of the clones is absent; in the studies checked, under half of the shortfall reflects unresolved V genes, and no reason is known for the rest. In all, the sample holds 180,000 or so clones, and roughly 58% of those were seen once. Of the sample, under 20% falls within the top ten clones. Per the publication, the treatment or condition label means: oral pan-JAK inhibitor, 5-10 mg twice daily. Sample: CD4+ T cells sorted from blood, taken at approximately week 56, from a patient treated with tofacitinib. Source of these receptors: a human donor with alopecia areata.

V usage is TRBV5-1 and J usage is TRBJ2-2; D not certain. V was shortened by 3 bases and J by 7 bases, with 4 bases between the two germline ends. This CDR3 has 11 amino acids. CDR1 SGHRS and CDR2 YFSETQ come from the germline V gene. In DNA, the CDR3 is TGCGCCAGCAGCTCCTTCGGGGAGCTGTTTTTT. Amino acid sequence: CASSSFGELFF.

A few counts support this clone. The chain employs TRBV29-1 and TRBJ2-7; 9 positions agree with TRBD1. J lost 5 bases, V lost 7 bases, and 6 bases had no gene match. The germline V gene has CDR1 SQVTM and CDR2 ANQGSEA. The CDR3 is made up of 12 amino acids. CDR3 in amino acids: CSAKQGADEQYF. CDR3 DNA: TGCAGCGCAAAACAGGGGGCGGACGAGCAGTACTTC.

This chain connects TRBV30 to TRBJ2-7, with D unresolved. CDR3 size: 12 residues. Per the germline V gene, CDR1 is GTSNPN and CDR2 is SVGIG (reference sequence). Trimming removed 2 bases at V and 6 bases at J, with 11 bases between. CDR3 DNA: TGTGCCTGGAGTCCACCCGTCTCCGAGCAGTACTTC. Protein product: CAWSPPVSEQYF. The entire variable domain, with the rest obtained from reference TRBV30 and TRBJ2-7, is as follows: SQTIHQWPATLVQPVGSPLSLECTVEGTSNPNLYWYRQAAGRGLQLLFYSVGIGQISSEVPQNLSASRPQDRQFILSSKKLLLSDSGFYLCAWSPPVSEQYFGPGTRLTVT.

This clone was detected once. This sequence joins TRBV5-1 and TRBJ2-5; 7 bases line up with TRBD1. With 4 bases clipped from V and 4 bases from J, the junction kept 4 bases outside the gene matches. The germline gives CDR1 SGHRS, CDR2 YFSETQ. CDR3 length: 13 residues. CDR3 loop: CASSGTALETQYF. The CDR3 DNA sequence: TGCGCCAGCAGCGGGACAGCACTAGAGACCCAGTACTTC.

The table lists this clone with a few counts. This CDR3 fails to terminate in the conserved phenylalanine or tryptophan, so it likely reflects a read error. The DNA is omitted, as the CDR3 cannot be located on it reliably, and the CDR3 follows TCRdb's listing. The rearrangement links TRBV23-1 to TRBJ1-2; whether TRBD1, the table's D call, matches the DNA was not checked. TRBV23-1 is an open reading frame, and its role is uncertain. The CDR3 is 11 amino acids in total, end residues counted. The CDR3 sequence is CASSQAGQGAT.

This clone has a single count. This chain links TRBV20-1 with TRBJ1-2; D is unresolved. The V end was cut by 5 bases, the J end by 8 bases, with 12 bases between. From germline, CDR1 is DFQATT and CDR2 SNEGSKA (reference sequence). This CDR3 region has 11 residues. The DNA for the CDR3 is TGCAGTGCTGCCTACGTGGGGGGCTACACCTTC. This encodes CSAAYVGGYTF.

V is TRBV29-1 and J is TRBJ1-1; no clear D. The germline CDR1 and CDR2 sequences are SQVTM and ANQGSEA. The V gene lost 2 bases and the J gene lost 0 bases, with 7 bases spanning the gap. This CDR3 contains 13 residues. CDR3 nucleotides: TGCAGCGTTGAATACAGAATGAACACTGAAGCTTTCTTT. Its translation: CSVEYRMNTEAFF. Variable domain in full (rest from reference TRBV29-1 and TRBJ1-1): SAVISQKPSRDICQRGTSLTIQCQVDSQVTMMFWYRQQPGQSLTLIATANQGSEATYESGFVIDKFPISRPNLTFSTLTVSNMSPEDSSIYLCSVEYRMNTEAFFGQGTRLTVV.

This clone has just a few counts. V usage is TRBV4-1 and J usage is TRBJ1-6; D gene ambiguous. V was clipped by 0 bases and J by 11 bases, with 8 bases between them. This CDR3 region has 13 residues. CDR1 and CDR2 (germline): MGHRA, YSYEKL. The CDR3 DNA reads as TGCGCCAGCAGCCAAGAGGAGAGTGCACCCCTCCACTTT. Translating gives CASSQEESAPLHF.